The entry below describes one T cell receptor beta chain. No cognate antigen has been identified for it. The input lacks base qualities; no much larger clone sits a single base away. This specimen comes from a study of cytomegalovirus exposure and HLA in healthy donors (dated by TCRdb to between 2016 and 2019). Background on the whole study: An earlier analysis of some 600 of the donors reported about 260 Gb of sequence data and approximately 120 million unique TCR beta sequences obtained from about 179 million T cells. The study combined high-throughput TCR immunosequencing, statistical association of individual TCRs with disease status, and machine learning to predict cytomegalovirus infection status. In a later genetic analysis, genome-wide SNP genotypes for about 65% of the roughly 700 donors were used, and that subset was treated as a discovery cohort. Roughly five DR-DQ haplotypes were treated as single units for association and clustering because of strong linkage in the cohort. The T cell repertoires of about 700 subjects were profiled by immunosequencing and related to cytomegalovirus serostatus. The number of donors typed differed by locus, with roughly 629-640 for A, B, C, DRB1 and DQB1, more than 500 for DQA1, 600 to 610 for DPA1, and around 430 for DPB1. Of the roughly 400 genotyped donors, less than 90% were placed in the genetic ancestry cluster associated with self-reported Caucasian donors. Rather than drawing on any new phenotypic data, the later analysis identified candidate immune exposures from TCR beta sequences and the way those sequences occurred across donors. Among 398 genotyped donors of the cohort, an average of roughly 230,000 unique TCR beta nucleotide sequences was sequenced per donor, of which about 20% were non-productive. HLA typing covered class I and class II loci at four-digit resolution. The study aimed to test whether signatures of past pathogen exposure could be identified by cataloging public T cell receptors. In a later analysis, previously published TCR beta repertoires from roughly 710 donors were re-analyzed and high-resolution HLA genotyping was added so that TCR occurrence patterns could be studied. All discovery cohort repertoires had been generated using a single sequencing platform. Donor age, sex, ethnicity and CMV serostatus were compiled alongside the repertoire data. An early release that covered about 640 HLA-typed donors contained 300 to 350 gigabases of sequencing data and about 84 million unique TCR sequences. An earlier analysis of approximately 500 of the donors applied high-throughput TCR beta sequencing to assess whether each TCR beta V gene segment acted as functional or pseudogenic. In addition to the first cohort of 666 subjects, a separate validation cohort of around 110 different subjects was used.

CDR1 and CDR2, looked up from the germline V gene, are SGHRS and YFSETQ. Between the V and J ends, shortened by 5 bases and 1 base respectively, the junction contains 9 bases. The CDR3 measures 13 amino acids from cysteine to phenylalanine. Only CDR3 DNA is held: 39 bases, read in frame from base 1. In total, fewer than 750 healthy bone marrow donors made up the cohort. All cohort members were sampled while nominally healthy, although unrecorded immune exposures were likely present. CMV serostatus was positive for 289 and negative for about 55% of the roughly 670 cohort members, and was not recorded for this donor. A peripheral blood sample was provided by each donor, and peripheral blood mononuclear cells were used for TCR beta sequencing. Genomic DNA extraction from the blood cell samples was performed with the Qiagen DNeasy Blood Extraction Kit. Broad study findings and their caveats: Specific HLA alleles were associated with 15,000 to 20,000 TCR beta sequences at a false discovery rate of 0.05 in a later analysis. V-gene and J-gene trimming of TCR beta chains was associated with a missense DCLRE1C variant in a later genetic analysis, and the association was replicated in an independent cohort. Linkage disequilibrium might explain the correlated functional status among segregating V segments, but an unknown experimental factor could not be excluded. The study gave a list of some 150 TCR beta chains associated with cytomegalovirus. Broadly in line with IMGT annotations, most TCR beta V segments showed up in productive rearrangements about 90% or about 30% of the time in an earlier analysis of 450 to 750 of the donors. In a later analysis, TCR association rates were found to vary across HLA loci, with the most associated TCRs seen for DRB1 alleles and the fewest for HLA-C alleles. Strong co-occurrence of HLA alleles, especially DR and DQ, made assigning TCR associations to individual alleles difficult. A group of highly shared sequence variants was considered likely to be a technical artifact of the sequencing pipeline. In vitro tests confirmed that a few of the cytomegalovirus-associated TCR beta chains recognize cytomegalovirus antigens. According to a later genetic analysis, donors in an Asian-associated ancestry cluster had fewer N-insertions in productive TCRs than the approximately 700-donor mean. Most CMV-associated TCR beta chains appeared to be HLA-restricted in a later analysis, and the HLA associations seemed to be driven largely by CMV exposure. Immune exposure information for the cohort was limited to CMV serostatus. The authors suggested that the approach could potentially be generalized to other disease states and immunological phenotypes. In a later analysis, HLA-associated TCR beta chains showed more clonal expansion and lower generation probabilities than non-associated chains that were equally common. A further reported finding was that TCR beta sequences accurately predicted the HLA-A and HLA-B alleles for most subjects in the first cohort. In both the original and validation cohorts, the classifier was reported to diagnose cytomegalovirus status with high specificity and sensitivity. Because HLA typing was unavailable for some donors at each locus, only the typed subset was used in association tests. A later analysis reported that several top co-occurrence clusters appeared linked to parvovirus B19, influenza, CMV and Epstein-Barr virus. Roughly uniform sequencing depth across donors was assumed in presence/absence analyses, although this assumption may not hold. Because counts were too low, roughly 16 rarely observed V segments, including chromosome 9 orphons, were excluded from the earlier analysis of a few hundred of the donors. Across donors, most TCR sequences were observed very rarely, whereas some public TCRs were present in many individuals. In this cohort, only TCR beta chains were sequenced, and detectable features were limited by the absence of alpha or paired-chain data. Some IMGT-functional V segments, including TRBV6-2 and TRBV6-3, could not be told apart with the 87-base-pair reads, so those segments were excluded.

The library relied on the immunoSEQ multiplex PCR assay. For the multiplex PCR, a mixture combining 60 forward primers for TCR Vbeta segments and 13 reverse primers for TCR Jbeta segments was used. A multiplex PCR assay on genomic DNA amplified the CDR3 region of rearranged TCR beta genes. The amplified TCR beta libraries were sequenced on the Illumina HiSeq System as 87-base-pair reads. In the source study's methods: A later analysis tallied some 79 million unique TCR beta chains across the 640 or so repertoires, and about 12 million of those chains were shared by two or more donors. Raw reads were error-corrected and collapsed into unique sequences by a nearest-neighbor algorithm in which closely related sequences were merged to remove PCR and sequencing errors. Alignment of CDR3 sequences to IMGT reference sequences was used to assign V, D and J gene segments. For a sequence to be retained, a match of at least six nucleotides was required to both a V gene segment and a J gene segment. A rearrangement was called productive if the CDR3 had no stop codons and remained in frame with V and J, and every other rearrangement was called non-productive. CDR3 was defined by IMGT convention, running from the second conserved V-encoded cysteine to the conserved J-encoded phenylalanine. The earlier analysis of fewer than 700 of the donors excluded sequences that lacked an unambiguous match to a single V gene segment. In an earlier analysis of 500 to 750 of the donors, V segments were called functional above 56.7% productive rearrangements and were called segregating when the between-donor standard deviation exceeded 5%. A statistical classification framework was developed to diagnose cytomegalovirus status using the catalog of TCR beta chain sequences. In a later analysis, TCR nucleotide sequences were compared against IMGT/GENE-DB human TR gene sequences so that V and J genes could be assigned. A later analysis assigned CDR3 sequences and most-parsimonious VDJ recombination scenarios with the TCRdist pipeline. In a later analysis, each TCR beta chain was defined by its CDR3 amino acid sequence together with its V-gene family, and reads without a unique V-gene family were excluded. As a way to deal with suspected cross-contamination and a sequencing artifact, a later analysis dropped hundreds of nucleotide sequences that were highly shared and had low generation probability. In a later analysis, a clonal expansion index for each public chain was calculated from normalized within-repertoire ranks of inferred template counts. In a later analysis, generation probabilities were computed with a VDJ recombination model fitted to out-of-frame rearrangements, and the resulting probabilities were checked against IGoR. In a later analysis, hypergeometric tests were used to score TCR-TCR, TCR-HLA and TCR-CMV co-occurrence, with a repertoire-size bias correction applied to TCR pairs. False discovery rates were estimated in a later analysis by permuting HLA or CMV assignments 20 times. In a later analysis, co-occurring TCRs were grouped with DBSCAN, and TCRdist sequence similarity was added when clustering was performed within HLA-allele-positive subsets. Repertoires with fewer than 30,000 or more than 120,000 public chains were left out of co-occurrence clustering, as were about 5 repertoires with anomalous nucleotide sharing. The source is immuneACCESS, and TCRdb retained only in-frame sequences with V and J called. Part of the clones is not carried over; for the studies checked, unresolved V genes explain less than half of this, and the remainder is unexplained. Clone size and V and J calls were adopted from that table, with D and trimming inferred from the DNA. The sample yields approximately 110,000 clones; more than 65% were counted once. Of the sample, 3.5% to 4.5% falls within the top ten clones.

The chain is encoded by TRBV5-1 joined to TRBJ1-1, with no confident D gene call. Material: PBMCs. The TCR comes from a human donor in good health. DNA sequence: TGCGCCAGCAGATCCGCGGAGAACACTGAAGCTTTCTTT. This encodes CASRSAENTEAFF.